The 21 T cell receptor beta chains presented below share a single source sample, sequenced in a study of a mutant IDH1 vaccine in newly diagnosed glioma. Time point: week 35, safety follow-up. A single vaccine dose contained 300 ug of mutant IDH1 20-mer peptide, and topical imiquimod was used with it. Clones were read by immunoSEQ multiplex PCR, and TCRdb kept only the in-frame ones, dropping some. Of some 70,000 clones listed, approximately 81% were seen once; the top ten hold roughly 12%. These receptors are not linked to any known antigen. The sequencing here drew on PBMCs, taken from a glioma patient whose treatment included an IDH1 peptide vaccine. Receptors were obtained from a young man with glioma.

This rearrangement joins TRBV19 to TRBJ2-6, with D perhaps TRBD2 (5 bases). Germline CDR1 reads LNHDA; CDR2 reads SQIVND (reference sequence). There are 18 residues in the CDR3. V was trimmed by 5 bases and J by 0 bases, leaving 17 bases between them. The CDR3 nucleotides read TGTGCCAGTAGTGTTCGGGGTATACTAGGCTCTGGGGCCAACGTCCTGACTTTC. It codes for CASSVRGILGSGANVLTF.

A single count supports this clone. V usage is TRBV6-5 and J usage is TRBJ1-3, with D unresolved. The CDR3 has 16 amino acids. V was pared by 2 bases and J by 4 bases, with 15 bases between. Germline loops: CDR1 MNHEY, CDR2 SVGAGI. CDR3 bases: TGTGCCAGCAGTTACGTCTCCCCCCCTAGAGGAAACACCATATATTTT. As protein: CASSYVSPPRGNTIYF.

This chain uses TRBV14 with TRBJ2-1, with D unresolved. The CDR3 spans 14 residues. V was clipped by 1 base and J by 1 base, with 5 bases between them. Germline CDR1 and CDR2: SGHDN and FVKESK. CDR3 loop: CASSQVGSYNEQFF. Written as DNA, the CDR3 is TGTGCCAGCAGCCAAGTGGGGTCCTACAATGAGCAGTTCTTC.

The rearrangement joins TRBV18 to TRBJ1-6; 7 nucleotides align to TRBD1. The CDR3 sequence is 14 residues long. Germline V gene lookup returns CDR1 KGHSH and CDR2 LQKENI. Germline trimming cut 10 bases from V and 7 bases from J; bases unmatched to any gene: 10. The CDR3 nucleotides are TGTGCCACCAAAGAGGGGGCAGGGAATTCACCCCTCCACTTT. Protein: CATKEGAGNSPLHF.

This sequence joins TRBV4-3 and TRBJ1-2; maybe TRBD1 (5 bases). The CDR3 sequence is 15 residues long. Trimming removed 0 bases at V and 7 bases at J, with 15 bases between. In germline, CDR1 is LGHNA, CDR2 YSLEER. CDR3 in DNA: TGCGCCAGCAGCCAAGATATTGCCAGGGCGTCTGGCTACACCTTC. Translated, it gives CASSQDIARASGYTF.

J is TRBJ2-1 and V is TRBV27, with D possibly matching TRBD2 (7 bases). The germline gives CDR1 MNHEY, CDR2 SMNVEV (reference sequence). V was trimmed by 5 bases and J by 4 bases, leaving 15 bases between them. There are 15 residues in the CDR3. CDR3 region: CASSPPGGWYNEQFF. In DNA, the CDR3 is TGTGCCAGCAGTCCTCCGGGGGGCTGGTACAATGAGCAGTTCTTC.

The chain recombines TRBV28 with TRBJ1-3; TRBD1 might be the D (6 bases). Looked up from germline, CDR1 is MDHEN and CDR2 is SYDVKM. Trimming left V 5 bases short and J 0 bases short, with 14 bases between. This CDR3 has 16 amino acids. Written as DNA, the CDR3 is TGTGCCAGCAGTATCTTACAGGGAGGCTCTGGAAACACCATATATTTT. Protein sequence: CASSILQGGSGNTIYF. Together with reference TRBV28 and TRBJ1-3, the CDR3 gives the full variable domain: DVKVTQSSRYLVKRTGEKVFLECVQDMDHENMFWYRQDPGLGLRLIYFSYDVKMKEKGDIPEGYSVSREKKERFSLILESASTNQTSMYLCASSILQGGSGNTIYFGEGSWLTVV.

The CDR3 DNA sequence: TGCGCCAGCAGCCCAGAGAATAGAAATTATGGCTACACCTTC. Protein: CASSPENRNYGYTF. V usage is TRBV4-3 and J usage is TRBJ1-2; D is ambiguous. Trimming removed 4 bases at V and 5 bases at J, with 14 bases between. The CDR3 loop spans 14 amino acids. The germline V gene encodes CDR1 LGHNA and CDR2 YSLEER.

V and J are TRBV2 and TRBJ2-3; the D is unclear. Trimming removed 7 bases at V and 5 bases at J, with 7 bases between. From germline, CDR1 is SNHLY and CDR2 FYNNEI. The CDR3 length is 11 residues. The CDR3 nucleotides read TGTGCCAGCACCATGGGAGATACGCAGTATTTT. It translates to CASTMGDTQYF.

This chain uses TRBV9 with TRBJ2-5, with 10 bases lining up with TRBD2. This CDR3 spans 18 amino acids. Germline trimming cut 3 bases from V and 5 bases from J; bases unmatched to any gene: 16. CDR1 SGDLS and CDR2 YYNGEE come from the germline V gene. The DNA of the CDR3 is TGTGCCAGCAGCGCGGACCCCGGTGGTAGCGGGGGGTGGGAGACCCAGTACTTC. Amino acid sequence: CASSADPGGSGGWETQYF.

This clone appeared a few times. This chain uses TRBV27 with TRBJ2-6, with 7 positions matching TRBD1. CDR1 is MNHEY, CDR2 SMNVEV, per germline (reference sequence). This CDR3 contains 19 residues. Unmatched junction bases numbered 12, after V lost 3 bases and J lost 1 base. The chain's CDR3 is CASSFEGQTTQSGANVLTF. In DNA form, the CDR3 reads TGTGCCAGCAGTTTCGAGGGACAGACTACTCAGTCTGGGGCCAACGTCCTGACTTTC.

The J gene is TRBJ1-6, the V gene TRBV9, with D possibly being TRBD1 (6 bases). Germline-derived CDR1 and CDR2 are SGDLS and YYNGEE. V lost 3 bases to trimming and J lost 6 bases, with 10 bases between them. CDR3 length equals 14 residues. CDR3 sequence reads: CASSAGHFNSPLHF. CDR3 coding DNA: TGTGCCAGCAGCGCGGGACACTTTAATTCACCCCTCCACTTT.

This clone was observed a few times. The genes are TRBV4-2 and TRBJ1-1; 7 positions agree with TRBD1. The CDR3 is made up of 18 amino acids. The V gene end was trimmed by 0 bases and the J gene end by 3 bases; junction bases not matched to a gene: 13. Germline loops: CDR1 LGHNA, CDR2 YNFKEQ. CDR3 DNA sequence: TGTGCCAGCAGCCAAGATTGGGCCAGGGGGGTCGGGGACACTGAAGCTTTCTTT. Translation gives CASSQDWARGVGDTEAFF.

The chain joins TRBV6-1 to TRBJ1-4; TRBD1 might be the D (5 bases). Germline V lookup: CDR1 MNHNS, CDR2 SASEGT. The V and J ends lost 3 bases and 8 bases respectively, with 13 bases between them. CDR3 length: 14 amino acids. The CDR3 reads CASSDGGSGEKLFF. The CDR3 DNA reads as TGTGCCAGCAGTGACGGGGGGTCGGGCGAAAAACTGTTTTTT.

CDR3 amino acids: CASSPTGAGETQYF. Written as DNA, the CDR3 is TGTGCCAGCAGCCCAACGGGAGCAGGAGAGACCCAGTACTTC. V gene TRBV5-4 combines with J gene TRBJ2-5; tentative D call: TRBD2 (6 bases). This CDR3 region has 14 residues. The germline V and J ends were trimmed by 4 bases and 4 bases, with 14 bases remaining between them. The germline CDR1 and CDR2 sequences are SGHNT and YYREEE (reference sequence).

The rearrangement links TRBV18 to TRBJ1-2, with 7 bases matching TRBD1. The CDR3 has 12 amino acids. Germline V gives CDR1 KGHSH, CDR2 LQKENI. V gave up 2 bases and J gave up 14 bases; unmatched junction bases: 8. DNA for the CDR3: TGTGCCAGCTCACCATTGACAGGGTTGGGAACCTTC. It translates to CASSPLTGLGTF.

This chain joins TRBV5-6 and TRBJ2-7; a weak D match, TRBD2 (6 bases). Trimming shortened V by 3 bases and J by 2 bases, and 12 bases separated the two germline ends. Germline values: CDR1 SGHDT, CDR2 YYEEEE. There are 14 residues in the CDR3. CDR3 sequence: CASSSAGTPYEQYF. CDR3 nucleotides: TGTGCCAGCAGCTCGGCCGGGACTCCCTACGAGCAGTACTTC.

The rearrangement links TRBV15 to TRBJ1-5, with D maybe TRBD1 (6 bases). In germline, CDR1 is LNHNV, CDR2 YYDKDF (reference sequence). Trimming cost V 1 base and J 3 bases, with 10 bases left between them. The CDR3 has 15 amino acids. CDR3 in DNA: TGTGCCACCAGCAGAGCCAGGGGACCCAATCAGCCCCAGCATTTT. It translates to CATSRARGPNQPQHF.

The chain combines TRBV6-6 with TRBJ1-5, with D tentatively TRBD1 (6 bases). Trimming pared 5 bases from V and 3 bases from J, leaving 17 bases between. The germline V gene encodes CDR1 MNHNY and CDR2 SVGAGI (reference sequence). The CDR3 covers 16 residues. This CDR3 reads CASSLPTRGTNQPQHF. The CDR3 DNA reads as TGTGCCAGCAGTCTCCCGACCAGGGGAACCAATCAGCCCCAGCATTTT.

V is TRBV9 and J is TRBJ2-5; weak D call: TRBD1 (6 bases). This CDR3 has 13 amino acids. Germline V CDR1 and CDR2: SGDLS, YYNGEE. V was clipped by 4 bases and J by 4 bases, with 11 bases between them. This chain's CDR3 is CASSPEQGETQYF. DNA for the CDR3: TGTGCCAGCAGCCCAGAACAGGGAGAGACCCAGTACTTC.

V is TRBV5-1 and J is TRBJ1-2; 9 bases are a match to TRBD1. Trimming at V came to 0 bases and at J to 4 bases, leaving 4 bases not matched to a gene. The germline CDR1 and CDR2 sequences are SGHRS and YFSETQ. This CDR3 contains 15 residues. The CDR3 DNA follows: TGCGCCAGCAGCTTGGGGGGACAGGGACCCTATGGCTACACCTTC. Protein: CASSLGGQGPYGYTF.